This TCR beta chain was obtained from a study of cytomegalovirus exposure and HLA in healthy donors. Study results and caveats: In a later analysis, compared with equally common non-associated chains, HLA-associated beta chains were more expanded. There were several of the most significant clusters that appeared linked to common viral pathogens in a later analysis.

Notes on this clone: Its antigen is currently unknown.

Primers for the PCR totalled 60 Vbeta and 13 Jbeta. The method was immunoSEQ multiplex PCR; TCRdb's version includes in-frame clones alone and lacks a portion of them. The sample holds fewer than 140,000 clones, roughly 76% seen once. Germline-derived CDR1 and CDR2 are SEHNR and FQNEAQ (reference sequence). Unmatched junction bases numbered 3, after V lost 2 bases and J lost 2 bases. The CDR3 length is 16 residues. The TCR comes from a woman aged 50 to 60 in good health and CMV-seropositive. The chain uses TRBV7-9 and TRBJ1-3; 10 nucleotides line up with TRBD1. Source material: PBMCs. The CDR3 protein is CASSLWGQGTGNTIYF. CDR3 DNA: TGTGCCAGCAGCTTATGGGGACAGGGGACTGGAAACACCATATATTTT.